The 18 T cell receptor beta chains presented below share a single source sample, sequenced in a study of blood T cell repertoires in COVID-19. The assay was immunoSEQ multiplex PCR, and TCRdb's table has in-frame clones only and misses some. The table records 200,000 to 250,000 clones, approximately 91% of them present only once. Sequencing was carried out using peripheral blood. The origin of the receptors is a man in his fifties or sixties with COVID-19, enrolled during active disease.

This clone was seen at least ten times. This chain links TRBV7-8 with TRBJ2-2, with 7 nucleotides matching TRBD1. The J segment lost 4 bases and the V segment lost 5 bases, leaving 7 bases of the junction unmatched. The germline V gene has CDR1 SGHVS and CDR2 FQNEAQ. The CDR3 runs to 15 residues. This CDR3 reads CASSTGVGGTGELFF. CDR3 coding DNA: TGTGCCAGCAGCACAGGGGTAGGGGGCACCGGGGAGCTGTTTTTT. The full variable domain, completed using reference TRBV7-8 and TRBJ2-2, is GAGVSQSPRYKVAKRGQDVALRCDPISGHVSLFWYQQALGQGPEFLTYFQNEAQLDKSGLPSDRFFAERPEGSVSTLKIQRTQQEDSAVYLCASSTGVGGTGELFFGEGSRLTVL.

The genes are TRBV2 and TRBJ2-5; 12 bases fit TRBD2. The CDR3 has 17 amino acids. V was clipped by 1 base and J by 5 bases; unmatched bases: 8. Germline V gene sequence: CDR1 SNHLY, CDR2 FYNNEI. The CDR3 nucleotides read TGTGCCAGCAGTGAAGGGCTAGCGGGAGGGCCTGGGGAGACCCAGTACTTC. Protein sequence: CASSEGLAGGPGETQYF. Using reference TRBV2 and TRBJ2-5 for the parts outside the CDR3, the full variable domain is EPEVTQTPSHQVTQMGQEVILRCVPISNHLYFYWYRQILGQKVEFLVSFYNNEISEKSEIFDDQFSVERPDGSNFTLKIRSTKLEDSAMYFCASSEGLAGGPGETQYFGPGTRLLVL.

V is TRBV27 and J is TRBJ2-5, with a tentative D call TRBD1 (5 bases). V lost 6 bases and J lost 0, with 11 bases in between. Germline CDR1 MNHEY, CDR2 SMNVEV (reference sequence). The CDR3 spans 14 residues. DNA for the CDR3: TGTGCCAGCAGACCGACAGAATACCAAGAGACCCAGTACTTC. Translated, it gives CASRPTEYQETQYF.

The V gene is TRBV19, the J gene TRBJ2-7, with TRBD1 identical over 9 bases. This CDR3 has 14 amino acids. Per germline, CDR1 LNHDA and CDR2 SQIVND (reference sequence). The trim removed 6 bases at V and 3 bases at J, leaving 6 bases unmatched. In nucleotides, the CDR3 is TGTGCCAGTAGCATGGGACAGGGATTCTACGAGCAGTACTTC. This gives the protein CASSMGQGFYEQYF.

This chain uses TRBV3-1 (or the pseudogene TRBV3-2) with TRBJ2-5; 12 bases fit TRBD2. J gave up 4 bases and V 4 bases, and 7 bases lay outside the gene matches. Germline-derived CDR1 and CDR2 are LGHDT and YNNKEL (reference sequence). There are 16 residues in the CDR3. CDR3 DNA: TGTGCCAGCAGCCTCCTAGCGGGAGGGCCCCGAGAGACCCAGTACTTC. Protein sequence: CASSLLAGGPRETQYF.

V and J are TRBV4-3 and TRBJ1-5, with no clear D. Germline V gene lookup returns CDR1 LGHNA and CDR2 YSLEER. V shed 0 bases and J shed 7 bases, with 7 bases lying between them. The CDR3 totals 13 residues. CDR3 nucleotide sequence: TGCGCCAGCAGCCAAGATTGGGAGCAGCCCCAGCATTTT. Its protein product is CASSQDWEQPQHF.

The V and J genes are TRBV5-4 and TRBJ2-3; tentatively, D is TRBD1 (5 bases). Trimming shortened V by 0 bases and J by 7 bases, and 21 bases separated the two germline ends. This CDR3 has 17 residues. Per germline, CDR1 SGHNT and CDR2 YYREEE (reference sequence). The CDR3 DNA follows: TGTGCCAGCAGCTTGGGGGGCGCCGCCCAAAATGGGTATACGCAGTATTTT. It codes for CASSLGGAAQNGYTQYF.

V gene TRBV28 combines with J gene TRBJ2-7; 10 bases line up with TRBD1. The CDR3 consists of 15 residues. The germline CDR1 and CDR2 sequences are MDHEN and SYDVKM. Trimming took 6 bases from V and 9 from J; bases not matched to a gene: 14. In nucleotides, the CDR3 is TGTGCCAGCAGAATTGGACAGGGGGACAGTTTAGTGCAGTACTTC. Amino acid sequence: CASRIGQGDSLVQYF.

This clone was seen a few times. The same CDR3 is also encoded by other DNA sequences in this sample. The chain is built from TRBV4-3 and TRBJ2-6; possibly TRBD2 for D (6 bases). Germline CDR1 is LGHNA and CDR2 is YSLEER. CDR3 size: 16 residues. The V end lost 1 base, the J end lost 1 base, and 8 bases lay between the germline ends. The CDR3 coding sequence is TGCGCCAGCAGCCAAGTCGGGGGATCTGGGGCCAACGTCCTGACTTTC. This translates into CASSQVGGSGANVLTF.

CDR3 sequence: CASRTGGTYEQYF. DNA for the CDR3: TGTGCCAGCAGGACAGGGGGGACCTACGAGCAGTACTTC. This chain uses TRBV6-5 with TRBJ2-7; 9 nucleotides agree with TRBD1. With V trimmed by 6 bases and J by 2 bases, 2 bases remained unmatched. Germline-derived CDR1 and CDR2 are MNHEY and SVGAGI. This CDR3 has 13 amino acids.

This chain uses TRBV30 with TRBJ1-6; 8 bases line up with TRBD1. The CDR3 has 12 residues. The V and J ends lost 3 bases and 9 bases, in that order; junction bases with no gene match: 1. Germline CDR1 reads GTSNPN; CDR2 reads SVGIG (reference sequence). The CDR3 loop reads CAWSQGASPLHF. The CDR3, as DNA: TGTGCCTGGAGCCAGGGGGCTTCACCCCTCCACTTT.

This clone was observed a single time. V gene TRBV5-1 combines with J gene TRBJ2-1, with 8 bases aligning to TRBD1. V was pared by 1 base and J by 8 bases, with 8 bases of the junction left unmatched. The CDR3 runs to 15 residues. Looked up from germline, CDR1 is SGHRS and CDR2 is YFSETQ. The CDR3 DNA follows: TGCGCCAGCAGCTTGCGAGGACAGGGCTCCGATGAGCAGTTCTTC. Translating it yields CASSLRGQGSDEQFF.

V is TRBV2 and J is TRBJ1-4; D is possibly TRBD1 (5 bases). The ends were cut back, 1 base at V and 8 bases at J, with 14 bases in the middle. Per the germline V gene, CDR1 is SNHLY and CDR2 is FYNNEI. The CDR3 sequence is 15 residues long. The CDR3 nucleotides read TGTGCCAGCAGTGAAGGGGGTAGGGGCTGGGAAAAACTGTTTTTT. It codes for CASSEGGRGWEKLFF.

As DNA, the CDR3 is TGTGCCAGCAGTGAAAAGGGGGTCTCCTACGAGCAGTACTTC. It yields the protein CASSEKGVSYEQYF. The chain combines TRBV6-1 with TRBJ2-7; D perhaps matches TRBD1 (6 bases). The CDR3 contains 14 residues. Between the trimmed V and J ends, which lost 2 bases and 0 bases, there was a span of 8 bases. Germline V gene sequence: CDR1 MNHNS, CDR2 SASEGT.

The J gene is TRBJ1-4, the V gene TRBV5-4; TRBD1 agrees at 7 bases. Germline CDR1 reads SGHNT; CDR2 reads YYREEE (reference sequence). V dropped 4 bases and J dropped 0; count of bases not matched to a gene: 6. CDR3 length: 16 residues. CDR3 protein: CASSPGQKTTNEKLFF. The CDR3 nucleotides read TGTGCCAGCAGCCCGGGACAGAAAACAACTAATGAAAAACTGTTTTTT.

The CDR3 coding sequence is TGCGCCAGCAGCCCCGGAAGGGGGGGTCAAGAGACCCAGTACTTC. It is translated as CASSPGRGGQETQYF. The chain recombines TRBV5-1 with TRBJ2-5; a weak D match, TRBD2 (7 bases). The germline V and J ends were trimmed by 4 bases and 2 bases, with 15 bases remaining between them. CDR1 SGHRS and CDR2 YFSETQ come from the germline V gene. The CDR3 totals 15 residues.

This clone was observed once. The chain combines TRBV7-9 with TRBJ2-1; 13 positions match TRBD2. The length of the CDR3 is 16 residues. V dropped 5 bases and J dropped 6; count of bases not matched to a gene: 7. The germline V gene encodes CDR1 SEHNR and CDR2 FQNEAQ (reference sequence). The CDR3 loop is CASSEKGLAGVNEQFF. Here the CDR3 DNA reads TGTGCCAGCAGCGAAAAAGGACTAGCGGGAGTCAATGAGCAGTTCTTC.

The chain joins TRBV5-1 to TRBJ1-2; 7 nucleotides line up with TRBD1. Germline assignment: CDR1 SGHRS and CDR2 YFSETQ. J lost 4 bases, V lost 2 bases, and 5 bases had no gene match. The CDR3 sequence is 14 residues long. This chain's CDR3 is CASSLTGTAYGYTF. CDR3 nucleotides: TGCGCCAGCAGCTTAACCGGGACAGCCTATGGCTACACCTTC. Using reference TRBV5-1 and TRBJ1-2 for the parts outside the CDR3, the full variable domain is KAGVTQTPRYLIKTRGQQVTLSCSPISGHRSVSWYQQTPGQGLQFLFEYFSETQRNKGNFPGRFSGRQFSNSRSEMNVSTLELGDSALYLCASSLTGTAYGYTFGSGTRLTVV.